This T cell receptor beta chain was captured by sequencing in a study of blood T cell repertoires in COVID-19. Study context: COVID-19 samples, acute and convalescent, were from the United States, Italy and Spain. Sources were T cells, B-cell-depleted T cells, or PBMCs; the material itself was cDNA or gDNA.

The length of the CDR3 is 16 residues. The V gene end was trimmed by 3 bases and the J gene end by 4 bases; junction bases not matched to a gene: 8. CDR1 is WNHNN, CDR2 SYGVQD, per germline (reference sequence). In the study's own analysis: Reference gene primers were amplified, and this amplification served to estimate nucleated cell counts. The assay was immunoSEQ multiplex PCR, and TCRdb's table has in-frame clones only and misses some. The D gene and trimming were derived from the DNA, and the V and J assignments and clone size from that table. The sample holds over 250,000 clones, around 86% seen once. This clone was seen a handful of times.

The chain uses TRBV10-1 and TRBJ1-1; 10 nucleotides match TRBD1. What was sequenced was peripheral blood. The receptor's source is a man between 45 and 60 years old with acute or convalescent COVID-19. The CDR3 sequence is CASSDIPGQGFTEAFF. For the CDR3, the DNA is TGCGCCAGCAGTGATATACCGGGACAGGGGTTCACTGAAGCTTTCTTT.